This T cell receptor beta chain stems from a study of blood T cell repertoires in COVID-19. Authors' data handling: Cell counts per sample came from amplifying reference gene primers. Libraries were prepared by immunoSEQ multiplex PCR; TCRdb keeps only in-frame clonotypes and omits some of them. D and trimming come from the DNA, and the V and J calls and clone size come from that table. The sample yields 200,000 to 300,000 clones, around 81% seen once. Trimming left V 3 bases short and J 2 bases short, with 20 bases between. The CDR3 spans 17 residues. Germline values: CDR1 SGHRS, CDR2 YFSETQ. The TCR sequence derives from a woman at least 80 years old with COVID-19, enrolled during active disease. This sequence joins TRBV5-1 and TRBJ1-1; D remains unclear. Sequences were obtained from peripheral blood. The CDR3 nucleotides are TGCGCCAGCAGCTACACCCCTCCCAGCGCTACCAACACTGAAGCTTTCTTT. Protein: CASSYTPPSATNTEAFF.